This T cell receptor (beta chain) was recovered during a study of cytomegalovirus exposure and HLA in healthy donors. Study details: Earlier findings included about 120 million unique TCR beta sequences obtained from about 180 million T cells. Study results and caveats: Associated with cytomegalovirus, according to the listing, were 150 to 200 TCR beta chains. Analysis performed later found under 20,000 TCR beta sequences associated with HLA alleles at 0.05 false discovery rate.

Trimming took off 6 bases at V and 6 bases at J, with 17 bases between the two ends. CDR3 length equals 14 residues. Per germline, CDR1 MGHDK and CDR2 SYGVNS. As concerns this clone: The target antigen is unknown.

The primer mix had 60 Vbeta and 13 Jbeta primers. Method: immunoSEQ multiplex PCR; TCRdb's copy keeps in-frame clones and lacks some. The sample shows about 50,000 clones, roughly 82% of them seen only once. The sequence derives from a young man in good health and CMV-seronegative. Sequenced input: PBMCs. The chain couples TRBV25-1 to TRBJ1-2; TRBD1 might be the D (5 bases). The CDR3 DNA reads as TGTGCCAGCAGGATGACCGGGGGACTCAATGGCTACACCTTC. Amino acids: CASRMTGGLNGYTF.